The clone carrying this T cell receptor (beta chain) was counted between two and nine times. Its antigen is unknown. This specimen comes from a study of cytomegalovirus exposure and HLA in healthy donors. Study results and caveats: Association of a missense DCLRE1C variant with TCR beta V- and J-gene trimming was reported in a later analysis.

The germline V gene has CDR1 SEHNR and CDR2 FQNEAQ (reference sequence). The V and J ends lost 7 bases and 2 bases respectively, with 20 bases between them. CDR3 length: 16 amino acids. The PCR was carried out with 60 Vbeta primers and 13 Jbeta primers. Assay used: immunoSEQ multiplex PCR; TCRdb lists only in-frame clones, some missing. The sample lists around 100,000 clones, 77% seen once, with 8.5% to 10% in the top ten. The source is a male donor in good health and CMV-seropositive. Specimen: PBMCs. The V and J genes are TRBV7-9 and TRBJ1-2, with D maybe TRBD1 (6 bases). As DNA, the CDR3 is TGTGCCAGCACCCGTTCCGGGGGGGGCCTAAACTATGGCTACACCTTC. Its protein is CASTRSGGGLNYGYTF.